Listed here are 31 T cell receptor beta chains from one sample, sequenced in a study of blood T cell repertoires in COVID-19. Sequencing was performed with immunoSEQ multiplex PCR; in TCRdb, only in-frame clones are kept and a portion is missing. The profile shows about 69,000 clones, 85% to 90% of them singletons. The sequenced sample was peripheral blood. Receptor source: an elderly man with acute or convalescent COVID-19.

The V and J genes are TRBV6-5 and TRBJ2-1; D may be TRBD1 (6 bases). Deletions cut 0 bases from V and 0 bases from J, with 9 bases between. The CDR3 totals 16 residues. CDR1 is MNHEY and CDR2 is SVGAGI in the germline V gene. The DNA of the CDR3 is TGTGCCAGCAGTTACTCGGGGGCTTCCTCCTACAATGAGCAGTTCTTC. It is translated as CASSYSGASSYNEQFF.

The V gene is TRBV6-5, the J gene TRBJ2-5, with 8 bases fitting TRBD2. Germline V gives CDR1 MNHEY, CDR2 SVGAGI. This CDR3 comprises 15 residues. Trimming took 2 bases from V and 0 from J; bases not matched to a gene: 2. The CDR3 spells CASSYRGGHQETQYF. The CDR3 DNA is TGTGCCAGCAGTTACCGGGGGGGTCACCAAGAGACCCAGTACTTC.

This chain joins TRBV11-2 and TRBJ1-2; 10 bases align to TRBD1. The V gene's germline CDR1 is SGHAT and CDR2 FQNNGV. Trimming at V came to 4 bases and at J to 4 bases, leaving 15 bases not matched to a gene. The CDR3 has 18 amino acids. The CDR3 nucleotides are TGTGCCAGCAGCTCAGTCCGGGACAGGGGCCTTCGCAGCTATGGCTACACCTTC. Residues: CASSSVRDRGLRSYGYTF.

The gene calls are TRBV27 and TRBJ1-2, with D unresolved. Germline V gives CDR1 MNHEY, CDR2 SMNVEV (reference sequence). The CDR3 length is 14 residues. Trimming took off 6 bases at V and 4 bases at J, with 15 bases between the two ends. As DNA, the CDR3 is TGTGCCAGCAGGCTGGTAGGTGCAGGCTATGGCTACACCTTC. It specifies CASRLVGAGYGYTF.

The rearrangement uses TRBV5-1 and TRBJ2-1; 11 bases match TRBD2. V was pared by 1 base and J by 3 bases, with 3 bases of the junction left unmatched. The CDR3 loop spans 16 amino acids. Germline CDR1 SGHRS, CDR2 YFSETQ. Here the CDR3 reads CASSLPGLAVYNEQFF. CDR3 coding DNA: TGCGCCAGCAGCTTGCCGGGACTAGCGGTCTACAATGAGCAGTTCTTC.

The V call is TRBV19, the J call TRBJ1-1, with D tentatively TRBD1 (6 bases). In germline, CDR1 is LNHDA, CDR2 SQIVND (reference sequence). The CDR3 is 14 residues long. Trimming stripped 5 bases from V and 5 bases from J, with 15 bases between. CDR3 sequence: CASSRGGGRTEAFF. Written as DNA, the CDR3 is TGTGCCAGTAGTCGGGGAGGGGGGAGAACTGAAGCTTTCTTT. The variable domain in full, completed from reference TRBV19 and TRBJ1-1, reads DGGITQSPKYLFRKEGQNVTLSCEQNLNHDAMYWYRQDPGQGLRLIYYSQIVNDFQKGDIAEGYSVSREKKESFPLTVTSAQKNPTAFYLCASSRGGGRTEAFFGQGTRLTVV.

The chain recombines TRBV5-4 with TRBJ2-7; 8 nucleotides agree with TRBD1. This CDR3 is built from 14 residues. CDR1 and CDR2 (germline): SGHNT, YYREEE (reference sequence). With 4 bases clipped from V and 2 bases from J, the junction kept 5 bases outside the gene matches. CDR3 sequence: CASSRGQGAYEQYF. DNA for the CDR3: TGTGCCAGCAGCCGTGGACAGGGCGCCTACGAGCAGTACTTC.

The V and J genes are TRBV6-5 and TRBJ2-2; 7 nucleotides align to TRBD2. The CDR3 length is 14 residues. The germline gives CDR1 MNHEY, CDR2 SVGAGI. V gave up 6 bases and J gave up 5 bases; unmatched junction bases: 6. For the CDR3, the DNA is TGTGCCAGCAGCCTCATCGGGGGGACCGGGGAGCTGTTTTTT. Its protein product is CASSLIGGTGELFF.

This clone was counted between two and nine times. The chain recombines TRBV7-2 with TRBJ1-1; the D gene is possibly TRBD1 (6 bases). CDR3 length: 13 residues. Germline V gene sequence: CDR1 SGHTA, CDR2 FQGNSA. V shed 5 bases and J shed 4 bases, with 11 bases lying between them. The CDR3 nucleotides are TGTGCCAGCAGCACCACAGGGACCACTGAAGCTTTCTTT. It encodes CASSTTGTTEAFF.

V usage is TRBV30 and J usage is TRBJ1-4; 7 bases agree with TRBD1. J lost 0 bases, V lost 2 bases, and 6 bases had no gene match. CDR3 length: 16 amino acids. The germline V gene has CDR1 GTSNPN and CDR2 SVGIG (reference sequence). Here the CDR3 reads CAWSTGQTATNEKLFF. CDR3 in DNA: TGTGCCTGGAGTACGGGACAGACTGCAACTAATGAAAAACTGTTTTTT.

This sequence joins TRBV24-1 and TRBJ1-5; D ambiguous. CDR1 is KGHDR, CDR2 SFDVKD, per germline. Trimming stripped 7 bases from V and 6 bases from J, with 12 bases between. This CDR3 comprises 13 residues. Here the CDR3 reads CATSPYPGQPQHF. CDR3 coding DNA: TGTGCCACCAGCCCTTACCCAGGTCAGCCCCAGCATTTT.

The V gene is TRBV18, the J gene TRBJ1-3; D is undetermined. This CDR3 is built from 16 residues. Germline assignment: CDR1 KGHSH and CDR2 LQKENI. The ends were cut back, 4 bases at V and 0 bases at J, with 13 bases in the middle. CDR3 residues: CASSLINRSSGNTIYF. The DNA of the CDR3 is TGTGCCAGCTCACTTATTAATCGGAGCTCTGGAAACACCATATATTTT.

This chain joins TRBV3-1 (or the pseudogene TRBV3-2) and TRBJ1-4; TRBD1 matches 7 bases. The CDR3 consists of 14 residues. V shed 3 bases, J shed 4 bases, and the junction held 2 bases outside the gene matches. The germline V gene has CDR1 LGHDT and CDR2 YNNKEL (reference sequence). CDR3 bases: TGTGCCAGCAGCCACGGACAGGTTAATGAAAAACTGTTTTTT. Residues: CASSHGQVNEKLFF.

This clone was observed a few times. The chain joins TRBV5-1 to TRBJ2-3; TRBD1 aligns across 8 bases. CDR3 length: 14 amino acids. Germline CDR1 is SGHRS and CDR2 is YFSETQ. V lost 9 bases and J lost 5; bases outside the gene matches: 11. The CDR3 DNA is TGCGCCACCGCGAACAGGGGGTATGGAGATACGCAGTATTTT. It yields the protein CATANRGYGDTQYF.

This clone was picked up a small number of times. The V and J genes are TRBV5-1 and TRBJ1-6; D is perhaps TRBD1 (5 bases). The V and J ends lost 4 bases and 8 bases respectively, with 22 bases between them. The V gene's germline CDR1 is SGHRS and CDR2 YFSETQ. The CDR3 is 17 amino acids. The CDR3 DNA is TGCGCCAGCAGCCGTACCCAATCGGAGGGGAATCATTCACCCCTCCACTTT. Encoded protein: CASSRTQSEGNHSPLHF.

The chain is built from TRBV7-2 and TRBJ1-4, with unresolved D. Germline V lookup: CDR1 SGHTA, CDR2 FQGNSA. The CDR3 is 14 amino acids. The V and J ends lost 8 bases and 5 bases respectively, with 15 bases between them. In DNA form, the CDR3 reads TGTGCCAGCTGCGAAGACGGACTCAATGAAAAACTGTTTTTT. Protein: CASCEDGLNEKLFF.

This chain uses TRBV11-2 with TRBJ1-4; D gene unclear. V lost 4 bases and J 9 bases, leaving 9 bases between the germline ends. This CDR3 spans 12 amino acids. Germline CDR1 is SGHAT and CDR2 is FQNNGV. The CDR3 loop is CASSSSRQKLFF. Here the CDR3 DNA reads TGTGCCAGCAGCTCGTCGAGGCAAAAACTGTTTTTT. The full variable domain, its missing parts supplied by reference TRBV11-2 and TRBJ1-4, is EAGVAQSPRYKIIEKRQSVAFWCNPISGHATLYWYQQILGQGPKLLIQFQNNGVVDDSQLPKDRFSAERLKGVDSTLKIQPAKLEDSAVYLCASSSSRQKLFFGSGTQLSVL.

The genes are TRBV5-1 and TRBJ1-3; tentative D call: TRBD1 (5 bases). The CDR3 totals 15 residues. V was clipped by 0 bases and J by 3 bases, with 10 bases between them. CDR1 SGHRS and CDR2 YFSETQ come from the germline V gene. CDR3 nucleotides: TGCGCCAGCAGCTTGGATTTGGGACTTGGAAACACCATATATTTT. It codes for CASSLDLGLGNTIYF.

The chain has TRBV4-1 and TRBJ2-7, with 11 bases fitting TRBD2. CDR3 length equals 15 residues. V dropped 5 bases and J dropped 2; count of bases not matched to a gene: 5. CDR1 and CDR2 (germline): MGHRA, YSYEKL. The CDR3: CASSYLAGGPYEQYF. CDR3 nucleotides: TGCGCCAGCAGCTATTTAGCGGGAGGGCCCTACGAGCAGTACTTC.

The chain carries TRBV30 and TRBJ2-5; 7 positions match TRBD2. The V gene's germline CDR1 is GTSNPN and CDR2 SVGIG (reference sequence). This CDR3 is built from 18 residues. Trimming at V came to 2 bases and at J to 2 bases, leaving 17 bases not matched to a gene. The CDR3 loop reads CAWSSLFKRGGIQETQYF. The CDR3 DNA sequence: TGTGCCTGGAGTTCCCTTTTCAAGCGGGGCGGGATACAAGAGACCCAGTACTTC.

The rearrangement links TRBV2 to TRBJ1-1; a possible D gene is TRBD1 (6 bases). V lost 6 bases and J lost 3, with 11 bases in between. Germline-derived CDR1 and CDR2 are SNHLY and FYNNEI. This CDR3 is 13 amino acids long. The CDR3 loop reads CASRAGGYTEAFF. In DNA form, the CDR3 reads TGTGCCAGCAGGGCTGGGGGCTACACTGAAGCTTTCTTT.

The genes are TRBV29-1 and TRBJ2-7; D is possibly TRBD1 (6 bases). Trimming cost V 6 bases and J 1 base, with 16 bases left between them. The CDR3 spans 14 residues. Germline lookup yields CDR1 SQVTM and CDR2 ANQGSEA. The CDR3 here is CSVAGQPASYEQYF. In DNA, the CDR3 is TGCAGCGTGGCCGGACAGCCCGCATCCTACGAGCAGTACTTC.

J is TRBJ2-6 and V is TRBV5-1; TRBD1 aligns across 9 bases. The CDR3 consists of 19 residues. The junction had 7 bases not matched to a gene; V was cut back by 0 bases and J by 0 bases. CDR1 and CDR2 (germline): SGHRS, YFSETQ. CDR3 coding DNA: TGCGCCAGCAGCTTGGTGGGGACAGGGAGCCCCTCTGGGGCCAACGTCCTGACTTTC. It encodes CASSLVGTGSPSGANVLTF.

This clone was seen only once. The genes are TRBV11-3 and TRBJ2-7; TRBD2 matches at 13 bases. The CDR3 has 15 amino acids. CDR1 SGHNT and CDR2 YENEEA come from the germline V gene. V lost 1 base, J lost 5 bases, and 2 bases stayed unmatched. The CDR3: CASSLGTSGSHEQYF. In DNA, the CDR3 is TGTGCCAGCAGCTTAGGGACTAGCGGGAGCCACGAGCAGTACTTC. The full variable domain, rest sourced from reference TRBV11-3 and TRBJ2-7, is EAGVVQSPRYKIIEKKQPVAFWCNPISGHNTLYWYLQNLGQGPELLIRYENEEAVDDSQLPKDRFSAERLKGVDSTLKIQPAELGDSAVYLCASSLGTSGSHEQYFGPGTRLTVT.

J is TRBJ1-5 and V is TRBV6-4; 9 bases match TRBD1. Trimming at V came to 6 bases and at J to 0 bases, leaving 15 bases not matched to a gene. Looked up from germline, CDR1 is MRHNA and CDR2 is SNTAGT. This CDR3 is built from 19 residues. This CDR3 reads CASRQPRDRVGNSNQPQHF. The CDR3 nucleotides are TGTGCCAGCAGACAACCCCGGGACAGGGTGGGGAATAGCAATCAGCCCCAGCATTTT.

The chain carries TRBV28 and TRBJ2-7; 7 bases are a match to TRBD2. Trimming took 5 bases from V and 5 from J; bases not matched to a gene: 12. The CDR3 totals 15 residues. Germline V gives CDR1 MDHEN, CDR2 SYDVKM. CDR3 region: CASSPRLAPVDEQYF. The CDR3 nucleotides are TGTGCCAGCAGTCCCCGACTAGCTCCCGTAGACGAGCAGTACTTC.

This chain links TRBV6-5 with TRBJ1-2; 8 bases match TRBD1. CDR1 MNHEY and CDR2 SVGAGI come from the germline V gene. Germline trimming cut 4 bases from V and 7 bases from J; bases unmatched to any gene: 8. The CDR3 consists of 14 residues. This CDR3 is CASSFLQGARGYTF. In DNA, the CDR3 is TGTGCCAGCAGTTTCCTTCAGGGGGCGCGTGGCTACACCTTC.

With respect to this clone: Other nucleotide sequences from this sample produce the same CDR3. V usage is TRBV5-1 and J usage is TRBJ2-1; 8 bases align to TRBD2. Unmatched junction bases numbered 6, after V lost 4 bases and J lost 0 bases. The CDR3 runs 16 residues. Germline CDR1 is SGHRS and CDR2 is YFSETQ. The CDR3 protein is CASSLAGGSSYNEQFF. The DNA of the CDR3 is TGCGCCAGCAGCCTAGCGGGCGGGAGCTCCTACAATGAGCAGTTCTTC.

This chain links TRBV7-8 with TRBJ2-1; 8 positions agree with TRBD1. CDR3 length equals 16 residues. Germline CDR1 and CDR2: SGHVS and FQNEAQ. V dropped 4 bases and J dropped 7; count of bases not matched to a gene: 12. CDR3 DNA sequence: TGTGCCAGCAGCTATTCCTCCCGGACAGGGTGGAATGAGCAGTTCTTC. It translates to CASSYSSRTGWNEQFF.

V usage is TRBV7-6 and J usage is TRBJ2-1, with 13 bases lining up with TRBD2. V shed 5 bases, J shed 4 bases, and the junction held 2 bases outside the gene matches. Germline loops: CDR1 SGHVS, CDR2 FNYEAQ. This CDR3 region has 15 residues. CDR3 region: CASSATSGGYNEQFF. CDR3 DNA sequence: TGTGCCAGCAGCGCGACTAGCGGGGGGTACAATGAGCAGTTCTTC. Full variable domain (outside the CDR3, taken from reference TRBV7-6 and TRBJ2-1): GAGVSQSPRYKVTKRGQDVALRCDPISGHVSLYWYRQALGQGPEFLTYFNYEAQQDKSGLPNDRFSAERPEGSISTLTIQRTEQRDSAMYRCASSATSGGYNEQFFGPGTRLTVL.

The V gene is TRBV7-2, the J gene TRBJ2-3; D might be TRBD2 (5 bases). Germline V gives CDR1 SGHTA, CDR2 FQGNSA. This CDR3 is 15 amino acids long. The V gene lost 4 bases and the J gene lost 1 base, with 12 bases spanning the gap. The DNA for the CDR3 is TGTGCCAGCAGCTCGGCGGGTACCCGCACAGATACGCAGTATTTT. Translated, it gives CASSSAGTRTDTQYF.